The 29 T cell receptor beta chains presented below share a single source sample, sequenced in a study of OX40 agonist ivuxolimab in advanced cancers. The table came from immunoSEQ multiplex PCR; TCRdb's copy has only in-frame clones and leaves some out. Counted here are 15,000 to 20,000 clones, about two thirds occurring once; the ten biggest clones make up around 15%. The source material was CD4+ or CD8+ T cells sorted from blood, sampled in a trial of the OX40 agonist ivuxolimab. The receptor source for this set is an adult with an advanced solid tumor such as melanoma, head and neck, liver or kidney cancer.

This clone rates as medium-sized (0.01 to 0.1%). This rearrangement joins TRBV5-1 to TRBJ2-7, with D unresolved. Germline loops: CDR1 SGHRS, CDR2 YFSETQ. The CDR3 sequence is 12 residues long. The V gene lost 1 base and the J gene lost 6 bases, with 8 bases spanning the gap. The CDR3 reads CASSLRKGEQYF. Written as DNA, the CDR3 is TGCGCCAGCAGCTTGCGGAAGGGCGAGCAGTACTTC.

This clone was observed a few times. The genes are TRBV7-2 and TRBJ2-7, with D possibly matching TRBD2 (5 bases). Looked up from germline, CDR1 is SGHTA and CDR2 is FQGNSA. The length of the CDR3 is 13 residues. The V gene lost 3 bases and the J gene lost 5 bases, with 11 bases spanning the gap. The CDR3 loop reads CASSFGPADEQYF. The CDR3 DNA sequence: TGTGCCAGCAGCTTCGGCCCAGCGGACGAGCAGTACTTC.

The rearrangement joins TRBV27 to TRBJ2-7; the D is unclear. The germline CDR1 and CDR2 sequences are MNHEY and SMNVEV (reference sequence). V lost 6 bases, J lost 0 bases, and 15 bases lay in between. This CDR3 spans 15 amino acids. The CDR3 DNA reads as TGTGCCAGCAGCCCAGACCTTATGAACTCCTACGAGCAGTACTTC. Residues: CASSPDLMNSYEQYF.

The chain links TRBV27 to TRBJ2-7; unclear D gene. Trimming took 6 bases from V and 7 from J, leaving 13 bases between them. The CDR3 length is 12 residues. The germline gives CDR1 MNHEY, CDR2 SMNVEV (reference sequence). This CDR3 reads CASRVPMGEQYF. CDR3 DNA: TGTGCCAGCAGGGTTCCCATGGGGGAGCAGTACTTC.

A word on this clone: Other DNA sequences from this sample encode an identical CDR3 as well. V is TRBV28 and J is TRBJ1-1, with 10 bases aligning to TRBD1. The J segment lost 6 bases and the V segment lost 2 bases, leaving 6 bases of the junction unmatched. The CDR3 totals 15 residues. The germline V gene encodes CDR1 MDHEN and CDR2 SYDVKM. The CDR3 here is CASSLIRDRGAEAFF. CDR3 DNA sequence: TGTGCCAGCAGTTTAATTCGGGACAGGGGAGCTGAAGCTTTCTTT.

This clone was counted once. The chain joins TRBV4-2 to TRBJ1-3; D might be TRBD1 (5 bases). CDR3 size: 17 residues. V lost 0 bases to trimming and J lost 3 bases, with 15 bases between them. Germline V gene data show CDR1 as LGHNA and CDR2 as YNFKEQ. The CDR3 DNA is TGTGCCAGCAGCCAAGATCCCCCGGAGGGGTATGGAAACACCATATATTTT. Translated: CASSQDPPEGYGNTIYF.

The chain links TRBV7-9 to TRBJ1-1; D possibly corresponds to TRBD1 (5 bases). Trimming left V 3 bases short and J 3 bases short, with 11 bases between. CDR1 is SEHNR, CDR2 FQNEAQ, per germline (reference sequence). The CDR3 is 14 residues long. CDR3 loop: CASSFGGTHTEAFF. The CDR3 DNA reads TGTGCCAGCAGCTTTGGGGGAACCCACACTGAAGCTTTCTTT.

The V and J genes are TRBV7-2 and TRBJ2-1; 12 nucleotides match TRBD2. The CDR3 covers 18 residues. V gave up 5 bases and J gave up 0 bases; unmatched junction bases: 8. The V gene's germline CDR1 is SGHTA and CDR2 FQGNSA. The CDR3 DNA sequence: TGTGCCAGCAGCCCAACTAGCGGGAGGAAAAGCTCCTACAATGAGCAGTTCTTC. It is translated as CASSPTSGRKSSYNEQFF.

The chain joins TRBV5-1 to TRBJ2-7, with TRBD2 matching 8 bases. The CDR3 runs to 14 residues. Germline values: CDR1 SGHRS, CDR2 YFSETQ. V lost 2 bases to trimming and J lost 3 bases; unmatched junction nucleotides: 4. The DNA for the CDR3 is TGCGCCAGCAGCTTTTCAGCGGGAGACTACGAGCAGTACTTC. This codes for CASSFSAGDYEQYF.

The chain links TRBV29-1 to TRBJ1-2; D is uncertain. This CDR3 comprises 11 residues. V lost 3 bases to trimming and J lost 5 bases, with 7 bases between them. Germline assignment: CDR1 SQVTM and CDR2 ANQGSEA. This CDR3 reads CSVETVYGYTF. In DNA form, the CDR3 reads TGCAGCGTTGAGACGGTATATGGCTACACCTTC.

V is TRBV27 and J is TRBJ2-7, with TRBD2 as a possible D gene (5 bases). Germline-derived CDR1 and CDR2 are MNHEY and SMNVEV (reference sequence). CDR3 length equals 14 residues. The V and J ends lost 5 bases and 5 bases respectively, with 16 bases between them. CDR3: CASSERIYLHEQYF. CDR3 DNA: TGTGCCAGCAGTGAGCGGATTTATTTACACGAGCAGTACTTC.

This clone was seen a few times. The chain couples TRBV9 to TRBJ2-5, with D tentatively TRBD1 (5 bases). CDR3 size: 13 residues. Germline V gene sequence: CDR1 SGDLS, CDR2 YYNGEE. V was pared by 4 bases and J by 1 base, with 8 bases between. CDR3 sequence: CASSTDTQETQYF. CDR3 DNA: TGTGCCAGCAGCACGGACACCCAAGAGACCCAGTACTTC.

There are a few counts of this clone. This chain connects TRBV30 to TRBJ1-1; D gene ambiguous. The CDR3 runs to 14 residues. With 1 base removed from V and 2 bases from J, the gap between germline ends came to 11 bases. The V gene's germline CDR1 is GTSNPN and CDR2 SVGIG (reference sequence). As DNA, the CDR3 is TGTGCCTGGAGTGGCTTCGAGGGAAACACTGAAGCTTTCTTT. Translating it yields CAWSGFEGNTEAFF. The complete variable domain, with remaining parts taken from reference TRBV30 and TRBJ1-1, reads SQTIHQWPATLVQPVGSPLSLECTVEGTSNPNLYWYRQAAGRGLQLLFYSVGIGQISSEVPQNLSASRPQDRQFILSSKKLLLSDSGFYLCAWSGFEGNTEAFFGQGTRLTVV.

V usage is TRBV11-2 and J usage is TRBJ2-1; D gene uncertain. The CDR3 contains 13 residues. Germline V CDR1 and CDR2: SGHAT, FQNNGV. The ends were cut back, 5 bases at V and 6 bases at J, with 11 bases in the middle. The CDR3 nucleotides are TGTGCCAGCAGCCCCGTCTCCGTCAATGAGCAGTTCTTC. It translates to CASSPVSVNEQFF.

The V gene is TRBV6-6, the J gene TRBJ1-5; D gene unclear. Germline V gives CDR1 MNHNY, CDR2 SVGAGI (reference sequence). This CDR3 is built from 15 residues. Between the trimmed V and J ends, which lost 2 bases and 4 bases, there was a span of 12 bases. This CDR3 reads CASSYPILGNQPQHF. CDR3 sequence (DNA): TGTGCCAGCAGTTACCCCATTCTGGGGAATCAGCCCCAGCATTTT.

In this sample, this clone turned up once. The same CDR3 also results from other DNA sequences found in this sample. The chain combines TRBV6-1 with TRBJ1-4; the D is unclear. The CDR3 covers 15 residues. V gave up 0 bases and J gave up 0 bases, with 5 bases separating them. Germline V gives CDR1 MNHNS, CDR2 SASEGT. CDR3 sequence (DNA): TGTGCCAGCAGTGAAGCAGCGGCAACTAATGAAAAACTGTTTTTT. Translation: CASSEAAATNEKLFF.

The chain couples TRBV7-9 to TRBJ2-7; no reliable D call. Trimming pared 5 bases from V and 3 bases from J, leaving 8 bases between. This CDR3 is 12 amino acids long. CDR1 SEHNR and CDR2 FQNEAQ come from the germline V gene (reference sequence). CDR3 loop: CASSAILYEQYF. DNA of the CDR3: TGTGCCAGCAGCGCAATACTCTACGAGCAGTACTTC.

The V gene is TRBV5-5, the J gene TRBJ1-5; 7 bases align to TRBD1. Germline V lookup: CDR1 SGHKS, CDR2 YYEKEE (reference sequence). The CDR3 has 15 amino acids. V lost 4 bases to trimming and J lost 3 bases; unmatched junction nucleotides: 7. In DNA form, the CDR3 reads TGTGCCAGCAGCCCCTATGACAGGGACAATCAGCCCCAGCATTTT. Amino acid sequence: CASSPYDRDNQPQHF.

The CDR3 sequence is CASSPRQGISSNQPQHF. The DNA for the CDR3 is TGTGCCAGCAGTCCCCGACAGGGGATAAGTAGCAATCAGCCCCAGCATTTT. The V gene is TRBV27, the J gene TRBJ1-5, with 8 bases that match TRBD1. The CDR3 runs 17 residues. J gave up 0 bases and V 5 bases, and 9 bases lay outside the gene matches. Germline CDR1 and CDR2: MNHEY and SMNVEV (reference sequence).

The gene calls are TRBV28 and TRBJ1-4, with TRBD1 as a possible D gene (5 bases). Germline V lookup: CDR1 MDHEN, CDR2 SYDVKM. Trimming left V 6 bases short and J 8 bases short, with 19 bases between. CDR3 length equals 15 residues. CDR3 protein: CASSPTQGFQEKLFF. CDR3 coding DNA: TGTGCCAGCAGCCCAACCCAGGGATTTCAGGAAAAACTGTTTTTT.

This chain joins TRBV5-4 and TRBJ2-7; D gene ambiguous. V lost 4 bases and J lost 6, with 8 bases in between. This CDR3 is 11 amino acids long. Germline assignment: CDR1 SGHNT and CDR2 YYREEE (reference sequence). CDR3 residues: CASSRGGEQYF. The CDR3 DNA is TGTGCCAGCAGCCGAGGTGGCGAGCAGTACTTC.

This clone has a single count. One end of the junction varies from germline; a read error may be responsible. The chain combines TRBV7-7 with TRBJ2-3; 7 nucleotides line up with TRBD2. The germline V gene has CDR1 SSHAT and CDR2 FNYEAQ (reference sequence). This CDR3 spans 16 amino acids. For the CDR3, the DNA is TGTGCTAGCAGCTTAGAGCTGGGACTAAGCACAGATACGCAGTATTTT. Amino acid sequence: CASSLELGLSTDTQYF.

The chain joins TRBV4-1 to TRBJ1-3; D perhaps matches TRBD1 (5 bases). The V end was cut by 0 bases, the J end by 2 bases, with 5 bases between. Looked up from germline, CDR1 is MGHRA and CDR2 is YSYEKL. This CDR3 is 14 amino acids long. The CDR3 sequence is CASSQEGAGNTIYF. CDR3 DNA sequence: TGCGCCAGCAGCCAAGAAGGGGCTGGAAACACCATATATTTT.

J is TRBJ1-2 and V is TRBV2; no clear D gene. The germline gives CDR1 SNHLY, CDR2 FYNNEI. CDR3 length: 15 amino acids. The V end was cut by 4 bases, the J end by 5 bases, with 17 bases between. This CDR3 is CASSATQYSRYGYTF. The CDR3 DNA reads as TGTGCCAGCAGTGCTACACAGTACAGCCGATATGGCTACACCTTC. The whole variable domain, filled in from reference TRBV2 and TRBJ1-2, reads EPEVTQTPSHQVTQMGQEVILRCVPISNHLYFYWYRQILGQKVEFLVSFYNNEISEKSEIFDDQFSVERPDGSNFTLKIRSTKLEDSAMYFCASSATQYSRYGYTFGSGTRLTVV.

In this sample, this clone turned up a few times. The CDR3 here is CASSPYEGAYEQYF. CDR3 DNA: TGTGCCAGCAGTCCCTATGAGGGGGCTTACGAGCAGTACTTC. The rearrangement uses TRBV6-1 and TRBJ2-7, with 7 bases lining up with TRBD1. Germline V gene data show CDR1 as MNHNS and CDR2 as SASEGT. Trimming at V came to 5 bases and at J to 4 bases, leaving 8 bases not matched to a gene. The CDR3 is made up of 14 amino acids.

The rearrangement links TRBV28 to TRBJ1-1; a weak D match, TRBD1 (6 bases). The CDR3 length is 12 residues. Germline-derived CDR1 and CDR2 are MDHEN and SYDVKM. V lost 6 bases and J 5 bases, leaving 10 bases between the germline ends. The CDR3 sequence is CASRGQRTEAFF. Here the CDR3 DNA reads TGTGCCAGCAGAGGACAGAGAACTGAAGCTTTCTTT.

This chain joins TRBV6-6 and TRBJ1-5; D is unresolved. Trimming pared 6 bases from V and 6 bases from J, leaving 18 bases between. In germline, CDR1 is MNHNY, CDR2 SVGAGI (reference sequence). The length of the CDR3 is 15 residues. The CDR3 DNA sequence: TGTGCCAGCAGCCTTGACCGGCAAACGGGTCAGCCCCAGCATTTT. Encoded protein: CASSLDRQTGQPQHF.

There are a few counts of this clone. The chain uses TRBV28 and TRBJ2-1, with D perhaps TRBD2 (5 bases). The CDR3 runs 15 residues. Trimming shortened V by 2 bases and J by 0 bases, and 8 bases separated the two germline ends. Germline V lookup: CDR1 MDHEN, CDR2 SYDVKM. The CDR3 DNA is TGTGCCAGCAGTTTACACACTAGCTCCTACAATGAGCAGTTCTTC. It is translated as CASSLHTSSYNEQFF.

The gene calls are TRBV4-3 and TRBJ2-4; 9 bases are a match to TRBD2. The germline V gene encodes CDR1 LGHNA and CDR2 YSLEER. The CDR3 is 16 residues long. Trimming took 4 bases from V and 6 from J; bases not matched to a gene: 10. The CDR3 here is CASSPRGSGSGNIQYF. The CDR3 region has the DNA TGCGCCAGCAGCCCCCGGGGTAGCGGGAGTGGAAACATTCAGTACTTC.